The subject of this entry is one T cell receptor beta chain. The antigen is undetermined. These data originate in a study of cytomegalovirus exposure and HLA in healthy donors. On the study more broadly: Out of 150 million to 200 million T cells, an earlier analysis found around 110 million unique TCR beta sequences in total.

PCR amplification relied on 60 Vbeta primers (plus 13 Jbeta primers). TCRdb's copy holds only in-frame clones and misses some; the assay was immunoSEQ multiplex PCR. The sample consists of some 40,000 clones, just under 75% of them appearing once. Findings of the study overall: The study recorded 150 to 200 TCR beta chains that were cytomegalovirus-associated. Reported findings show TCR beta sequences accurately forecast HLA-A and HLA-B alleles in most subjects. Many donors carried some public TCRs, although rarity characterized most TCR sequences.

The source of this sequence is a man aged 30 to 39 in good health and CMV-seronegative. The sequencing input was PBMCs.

This CDR3 is CASSLGTSGMSETQYF. In DNA form, the CDR3 reads TGTGCCAGCAGTTTAGGGACTAGCGGGATGTCGGAGACCCAGTACTTC. The chain links TRBV28 to TRBJ2-5, with TRBD2 matching over 13 bases. This CDR3 has 16 residues. With V trimmed by 2 bases and J by 5 bases, 5 bases remained unmatched. Germline loops: CDR1 MDHEN, CDR2 SYDVKM.